This T cell receptor beta chain was recovered during a study of CD8 T cells in ankylosing spondylitis. Notes on the study in general: Ankylosing spondylitis blood appeared to carry a characteristic TCR beta motif of 7 or 8 highly homologous variants.

CDR3 length equals 14 residues. V lost 2 bases and J lost 3, with 11 bases in between. From germline, CDR1 is MNHEY and CDR2 SVGEGT. This clonotype was seen only a few times. Its antigen remains unknown. TCR beta libraries were made by quantitative 5'-RACE with molecular barcodes. TCRdb reprocessed the 5' RACE reads with MiXCR, giving one entry per CDR3 protein. The sample yields a few hundred thousand distinct CDR3 sequences, around 22% seen once. The material sequenced was blood, either unsorted or a sorted T cell fraction (not recorded which). This sequence originates from a male donor with ankylosing spondylitis. The chain is built from TRBV6-2 or TRBV6-3 and TRBJ2-7; TRBD2 is a possible D gene (6 bases). For the CDR3, the DNA is TGTGCCAGCAGTTACGAGCGGGCTCTCTACGAGCAGTACTTC. It translates to CASSYERALYEQYF.